The T cell receptor beta chain under discussion was sequenced for a study of STAT3 mutations in large granular lymphocyte leukemia. Study-level background: Roughly half the longitudinally sequenced T-LGLL patients had canonical STAT3 mutations. General study findings and limits: In T-cell large granular lymphocyte leukemia, about half of patients showed multiple immunodominant subclonotypes. Some patients had persisting codominant clonotypes that could mask small clones.

This table comes from immunoSEQ multiplex PCR, and its TCRdb copy is limited to in-frame clones, with some not included. The repertoire includes approximately 27,000 clones, about 83% of them detected once, and roughly 31% sits in the top ten. CDR1 is SGDLS and CDR2 is YYNGEE in the germline V gene. This CDR3 has 16 amino acids. Trimming pared 3 bases from V and 2 bases from J, leaving 15 bases between. Worth noting for this clone: Its antigen is currently unknown.

The clonotype was recovered from a woman aged 50 to 65 with T-cell large granular lymphocyte leukemia. Some clones in this sample may be carry-over from other donors' samples. The rearrangement uses TRBV9 and TRBJ2-1; D is unresolved. The sample taken for sequencing was peripheral blood mononuclear cells. The CDR3 here is CASSGPRVRAYNEQFF. CDR3 sequence (DNA): TGTGCCAGCAGCGGCCCCCGGGTTCGAGCCTACAATGAGCAGTTCTTC.